A single sample is the source of the 22 T cell receptor beta chains below, sequenced in a study of early T cells in non-severe SARS-CoV-2 infection. TCRdb passed the 5' RACE reads through MiXCR, listing each CDR3 protein once. The sample consists of around 77,000 distinct CDR3 sequences, about 5% of them appearing once. Sequences were derived from whole blood, sampled at baseline. These receptors were obtained from an adult who was a healthcare worker with PCR-confirmed SARS-CoV-2 infection or an uninfected control (not recorded which).

Only a few counts were recorded for this clonotype. J is TRBJ2-7 and V is TRBV7-2; TRBD1 matches 7 bases. This CDR3 has 15 amino acids. Trimming removed 4 bases from V and 4 bases from J; junction bases left unmatched: 10. CDR1 and CDR2 from the germline V gene are SGHTA and FQGNSA. The chain's CDR3 is CASSSGQAPGYEQYF. CDR3 DNA: TGTGCCAGCAGCTCCGGACAGGCCCCAGGGTACGAGCAGTACTTC.

The chain is built from TRBV5-1 and TRBJ2-1; a possible D gene is TRBD2 (6 bases). The CDR3 is 14 amino acids. With 0 bases removed from V and 6 bases from J, the gap between germline ends came to 10 bases. The germline V gene encodes CDR1 SGHRS and CDR2 YFSETQ. As DNA, the CDR3 is TGCGCCAGCAGCTTGGACGGGAGCGTCAATGAGCAGTTCTTC. Its translation is CASSLDGSVNEQFF.

This clonotype was recorded many times. This chain joins TRBV4-2 and TRBJ2-7; D might be TRBD1 (5 bases). V lost 2 bases and J 0 bases, leaving 8 bases between the germline ends. CDR1 is LGHNA, CDR2 YNFKEQ, per germline. The CDR3 runs 14 residues. CDR3 DNA sequence: TGTGCCAGCAGCCAAACCGACAGCTCCTACGAGCAGTACTTC. Its translation is CASSQTDSSYEQYF.

A few counts support this clonotype. The chain joins TRBV5-1 to TRBJ2-7; a weak D match, TRBD2 (6 bases). V was pared by 4 bases and J by 3 bases, with 17 bases between. The germline V gene has CDR1 SGHRS and CDR2 YFSETQ. The CDR3 covers 15 residues. The CDR3 spells CASSGEPGGDYEQYF. The CDR3 DNA reads TGCGCCAGCAGCGGGGAGCCAGGAGGGGACTACGAGCAGTACTTC.

In its sample, this clonotype was seen many times. V and J are TRBV7-2 and TRBJ2-7; 7 nucleotides align to TRBD2. The CDR3 totals 14 residues. CDR1 and CDR2 from the germline V gene are SGHTA and FQGNSA. The J segment lost 3 bases and the V segment lost 4 bases, leaving 6 bases of the junction unmatched. CDR3 amino acids: CASSSLGGSYEQYF. In nucleotides, the CDR3 is TGTGCCAGCAGCTCATTGGGCGGGAGCTACGAGCAGTACTTC.

This clonotype has ten or more counts. This rearrangement joins TRBV7-9 to TRBJ2-7, with D possibly being TRBD1 or TRBD2 (6 bases each). With 4 bases removed from V and 4 bases from J, the gap between germline ends came to 23 bases. CDR1 SEHNR and CDR2 FQNEAQ come from the germline V gene (reference sequence). This CDR3 contains 17 residues. This chain's CDR3 is CASSSSLALGGNYEQYF. In DNA form, the CDR3 reads TGTGCCAGCAGCTCCAGTCTAGCGTTAGGGGGAAATTACGAGCAGTACTTC.

This clonotype came up many times. V is TRBV20-1 and J is TRBJ2-7; 8 positions match TRBD2. Germline CDR1 DFQATT, CDR2 SNEGSKA (reference sequence). The junction had 9 bases not matched to a gene; V was cut back by 5 bases and J by 0 bases. The CDR3 totals 15 residues. This CDR3 reads CSASRLASNSYEQYF. The CDR3 DNA sequence: TGCAGTGCTTCCCGACTAGCGTCCAACTCCTACGAGCAGTACTTC.

Only a few counts were recorded for this clonotype. The chain uses TRBV28 and TRBJ2-7; the D gene is possibly TRBD2 (6 bases). The CDR3 is made up of 14 amino acids. Germline loops: CDR1 MDHEN, CDR2 SYDVKM. V dropped 3 bases and J dropped 5 bases, with 14 bases sitting between them. CDR3 DNA sequence: TGTGCCAGCAGTTTTCCCGGAGGGACCCACGAGCAGTACTTC. This encodes CASSFPGGTHEQYF.

In this sample, this clonotype turned up many times. The chain couples TRBV12-5 to TRBJ2-1; D remains unclear. This CDR3 spans 11 amino acids. Germline values: CDR1 LGHNT, CDR2 FRNRAP. V dropped 1 base and J dropped 10 bases, with 5 bases sitting between them. The DNA for the CDR3 is TGTGCTAGTGGTTTGGGACACGAGCAGTTCTTC. It yields the protein CASGLGHEQFF.

This clonotype was recorded at least ten times. V is TRBV20-1 and J is TRBJ2-1; 7 bases agree with TRBD2. Losses at the gene ends were 0 bases for V and 3 bases for J; bases not matched to a gene: 17. This CDR3 has 19 residues. Germline values: CDR1 DFQATT, CDR2 SNEGSKA (reference sequence). The CDR3 protein is CSARDPGPTGGSVYNEQFF. The CDR3 region has the DNA TGCAGTGCTAGAGATCCTGGGCCAACAGGCGGGAGTGTCTACAATGAGCAGTTCTTC.

The chain carries TRBV20-1 and TRBJ2-3; a possible D gene is TRBD2 (6 bases). Germline V CDR1 and CDR2: DFQATT, SNEGSKA (reference sequence). V lost 5 bases and J 0 bases, leaving 12 bases between the germline ends. The CDR3 consists of 14 residues. The CDR3 loop is CSAWIADSTDTQYF. The CDR3 coding sequence is TGCAGTGCTTGGATAGCGGATAGCACAGATACGCAGTATTTT.

A few counts support this clonotype. The genes are TRBV19 and TRBJ1-2; no reliable D call. This CDR3 has 14 amino acids. CDR1 is LNHDA, CDR2 SQIVND, per germline (reference sequence). V was cut by 7 bases and J by 4 bases, with 16 bases left in between. The CDR3 DNA reads TGTGCCAGTAAGGGCGGGAGAACAGTCTATGGCTACACCTTC. It specifies CASKGGRTVYGYTF. The full variable domain, in which reference TRBV19 and TRBJ1-2 provide the parts outside the CDR3, is DGGITQSPKYLFRKEGQNVTLSCEQNLNHDAMYWYRQDPGQGLRLIYYSQIVNDFQKGDIAEGYSVSREKKESFPLTVTSAQKNPTAFYLCASKGGRTVYGYTFGSGTRLTVV.

The sample holds many counts of this clonotype. The rearrangement uses TRBV12-3 or TRBV12-4 and TRBJ1-1; 7 bases match TRBD1. The CDR3 extends over 15 amino acids. The ends lost 5 bases at V and 1 base at J; junction bases unmatched: 7. CDR3 nucleotides: TGTGCCAGCAGTACCACTGGGACAGCGAACACTGAAGCTTTCTTT. Translation gives CASSTTGTANTEAFF.

CDR3 nucleotide sequence: TGCAGTGTCGAGGGGCGAGGAAATCAGCCCCAGCATTTT. It specifies CSVEGRGNQPQHF. The V call is TRBV20-1, the J call TRBJ1-5, with D possibly being TRBD1 (5 bases). Trimming removed 7 bases from V and 4 bases from J, with 14 bases in between. The CDR3 consists of 13 residues. CDR1 and CDR2 from the germline V gene are DFQATT and SNEGSKA (reference sequence).

Only a few counts were recorded for this clonotype. The rearrangement uses TRBV20-1 and TRBJ1-1; a possible D gene is TRBD1 (5 bases). Germline loops: CDR1 DFQATT, CDR2 SNEGSKA (reference sequence). CDR3 size: 14 residues. The ends were cut back, 3 bases at V and 1 base at J, with 12 bases in the middle. CDR3 DNA: TGCAGTGCTAGCCCGGGACGGTGGAACACTGAAGCTTTCTTT. This sequence encodes CSASPGRWNTEAFF.

The chain is built from TRBV20-1 and TRBJ1-2; the D gene is possibly TRBD1 (5 bases). Germline V CDR1 and CDR2: DFQATT, SNEGSKA (reference sequence). CDR3 size: 16 residues. Trimming stripped 0 bases from V and 2 bases from J, with 16 bases between. CDR3 nucleotide sequence: TGCAGTGCTAGAGATGGGACTATGGGGCCAAACTATGGCTACACCTTC. Protein: CSARDGTMGPNYGYTF.

This clonotype was picked up many times. The rearrangement uses TRBV9 and TRBJ2-7, with D possibly called TRBD1 or TRBD2 (5 bases each). The V end was cut by 3 bases, the J end by 5 bases, with 15 bases between. The length of the CDR3 is 14 residues. Germline-derived CDR1 and CDR2 are SGDLS and YYNGEE. CDR3 sequence: CASSARGRAHEQYF. The CDR3 region has the DNA TGTGCCAGCAGCGCGAGGGGTAGGGCCCACGAGCAGTACTTC.

This clonotype was counted ten times or more. The V gene is TRBV27, the J gene TRBJ2-6; D is unclear. Trimming cost V 7 bases and J 1 base, with 11 bases left between them. Germline values: CDR1 MNHEY, CDR2 SMNVEV (reference sequence). CDR3 length: 15 residues. As DNA, the CDR3 is TGTGCCAGCACAACAAGGACGTCTGGGGCCAACGTCCTGACTTTC. Its translation is CASTTRTSGANVLTF.

The chain couples TRBV4-1 to TRBJ1-2; D remains ambiguous. The CDR3 consists of 16 residues. Trimming removed 3 bases at V and 3 bases at J, with 17 bases between. CDR1 is MGHRA, CDR2 YSYEKL, per germline. The CDR3 coding sequence is TGCGCCAGCAGCCATGCCGCCGGGTCCCGGGACTATGGCTACACCTTC. Its protein product is CASSHAAGSRDYGYTF.

In its sample, this clonotype was seen many times. The chain employs TRBV12-3 or TRBV12-4 and TRBJ1-1; weak D call: TRBD1 (5 bases). The CDR3 runs to 13 residues. V lost 1 base to trimming and J lost 7 bases, with 10 bases between them. The CDR3 sequence is CASSLGRDREAFF. The DNA of the CDR3 is TGTGCCAGCAGTTTAGGACGGGACCGTGAAGCTTTCTTT.

This clonotype occurred a few times. The junction shows a germline mismatch at one end, possibly a read error. The chain combines TRBV28 with TRBJ2-5; TRBD2 aligns across 7 bases. CDR1 is MDHEN and CDR2 is SYDVKM in the germline V gene. CDR3 length: 13 amino acids. CDR3 region: CASRGRGWIAANF. As DNA, the CDR3 is TGTGCCAGCAGAGGGAGGGGCTGGATAGCGGCGAACTTC.

This clonotype was seen many times. J is TRBJ2-1 and V is TRBV24-1; 9 positions match TRBD2. Germline CDR1 KGHDR, CDR2 SFDVKD. CDR3 length: 12 residues. After removal of 3 bases from V and 10 bases from J, the junction contained 0 bases not matched to a gene. The CDR3 bases are TGTGCCACCAGTGATCTAGCGGGAGAGCAGTTCTTC. Translated, it gives CATSDLAGEQFF.